These 17 T cell receptor beta chains were all obtained from the same sample, sequenced in a study of metastatic and nonmetastatic thyroid tumors. TCRdb re-clonotyped the PCR reads via MiXCR. The sample comprises a few thousand clones, approximately 34% of which are singletons, and under 25% rests with the top ten. No treatment of any kind had been given to any patient before thyroid surgery. The specimen sequenced was adjacent normal tissue. The receptor set was obtained from a female donor with papillary thyroid cancer or a benign thyroid nodule (not recorded which). Some clones in this sample may be carry-over from other donors' samples.

The J gene is TRBJ2-2, the V gene TRBV5-1, with 10 bases fitting TRBD1. V trimming: 4 bases; J trimming: 1 base; junction bases outside the gene matches: 1. This CDR3 comprises 15 residues. Germline CDR1 and CDR2: SGHRS and YFSETQ. The CDR3 DNA is TGCGCCAGCAGCCGGGACAGGGGGAACACCGGGGAGCTGTTTTTT. It yields the protein CASSRDRGNTGELFF.

This clone was observed a handful of times. The CDR3 is CASSPPDTSGEQYF. Here the CDR3 DNA reads TGTGCCAGCAGCCCGCCGGACACGAGTGGGGAGCAGTACTTC. The chain links TRBV6-1 to TRBJ2-7, with D possibly TRBD1 on 5 matching bases. The germline CDR1 and CDR2 sequences are MNHNS and SASEGT. V was trimmed by 6 bases and J by 7 bases, leaving 19 bases between them. The CDR3 sequence is 14 residues long.

This sequence joins TRBV6-1 and TRBJ1-6, with TRBD1 matching over 9 bases. Germline CDR1 reads MNHNS; CDR2 reads SASEGT. This CDR3 region has 15 residues. The V and J ends lost 5 bases and 7 bases, in that order; junction bases with no gene match: 6. The CDR3: CASSMGTGRNSPLHF. CDR3 nucleotides: TGTGCCAGCAGTATGGGGACAGGGAGGAATTCACCCCTCCACTTT.

The chain recombines TRBV15 with TRBJ1-2, with 8 positions matching TRBD1. Losses at the gene ends were 3 bases for V and 2 bases for J; bases not matched to a gene: 8. This CDR3 comprises 16 residues. The germline V gene has CDR1 LNHNV and CDR2 YYDKDF (reference sequence). The DNA of the CDR3 is TGTGCCACCAGCAGGGGGGAGGCAGGGGGCAACTATGGCTACACCTTC. Encoded protein: CATSRGEAGGNYGYTF. Drawing the rest from reference TRBV15 and TRBJ1-2, the complete variable domain is DAMVIQNPRYQVTQFGKPVTLSCSQTLNHNVMYWYQQKSSQAPKLLFHYYDKDFNNEADTPDNFQSRRPNTSFCFLDIRSPGLGDTAMYLCATSRGEAGGNYGYTFGSGTRLTVV.

The chain combines TRBV25-1 with TRBJ2-5, with D possibly TRBD2 on 5 matching bases. Looked up from germline, CDR1 is MGHDK and CDR2 is SYGVNS. This CDR3 has 13 amino acids. V was pared by 2 bases and J by 7 bases, with 11 bases between. This CDR3 is CASSEGSSGTQYF. Written as DNA, the CDR3 is TGTGCCAGCAGTGAAGGGAGCTCAGGGACCCAGTACTTC.

This clone was detected a few times. The rearrangement uses TRBV6-1 and TRBJ1-1; D possibly corresponds to TRBD1 (5 bases). This CDR3 spans 14 amino acids. Germline loops: CDR1 MNHNS, CDR2 SASEGT. V lost 5 bases and J lost 4, with 14 bases in between. The CDR3 region has the DNA TGTGCCAGCAGTCATACCCAGGGCGCCACTGAAGCTTTCTTT. It specifies CASSHTQGATEAFF.

By sample fraction, this clone is large (0.1 to 1%). V and J are TRBV6-1 and TRBJ2-7, with 7 bases matching TRBD1. Germline lookup yields CDR1 MNHNS and CDR2 SASEGT. The CDR3 sequence is 14 residues long. V lost 6 bases and J lost 3; bases outside the gene matches: 8. CDR3: CASSRRQGYYEQYF. CDR3 nucleotide sequence: TGTGCCAGCAGCCGTAGACAGGGCTACTACGAGCAGTACTTC.

This clone was counted between two and nine times. The chain recombines TRBV29-1 with TRBJ1-1; D is unresolved. The CDR3 is 14 amino acids. CDR1 is SQVTM, CDR2 ANQGSEA, per germline. Between the trimmed V and J ends, which lost 1 base and 1 base, there was a span of 10 bases. CDR3 region: CSVEGGQPNTEAFF. The CDR3 nucleotides read TGCAGCGTTGAAGGTGGCCAGCCGAACACTGAAGCTTTCTTT.

V usage is TRBV20-1 and J usage is TRBJ1-2; 8 bases align to TRBD1. Trimming removed 3 bases from V and 2 bases from J; junction bases left unmatched: 2. Germline assignment: CDR1 DFQATT and CDR2 SNEGSKA (reference sequence). The CDR3 consists of 13 residues. Here the CDR3 reads CSARTGENYGYTF. The CDR3 region has the DNA TGCAGTGCTAGGACAGGGGAAAACTATGGCTACACCTTC.

The rearrangement links TRBV6-4 to TRBJ1-3, with 7 bases that match TRBD1. In germline, CDR1 is MRHNA, CDR2 SNTAGT. CDR3 size: 17 residues. The ends lost 1 base at V and 4 bases at J; junction bases unmatched: 10. CDR3 sequence (DNA): TGTGCCAGCAGTGACTGCCCCCTACAGGGGCAAGGAAACACCATATATTTT. Translating gives CASSDCPLQGQGNTIYF.

The table lists this clone with a few counts. The V call is TRBV6-1, the J call TRBJ1-3; D gene uncertain. The CDR3 length is 15 residues. Germline CDR1 MNHNS, CDR2 SASEGT. The germline V and J ends were trimmed by 7 bases and 0 bases, with 13 bases remaining between them. The DNA of the CDR3 is TGTGCCAGCAAGCTGGACCGGAGCTCTGGAAACACCATATATTTT. Encoded protein: CASKLDRSSGNTIYF.

Points on this clone: A junction boundary mismatches the germline segment, possibly from a read error. This rearrangement joins TRBV5-5 to TRBJ2-5; the D call may be TRBD1 or TRBD2 (5 bases each). Germline lookup yields CDR1 SGHKS and CDR2 YYEKEE (reference sequence). This CDR3 region has 16 residues. The CDR3 DNA reads TGTACCAGCAACCACTCCCGGCAAGGAGGACAAGGGACCCAGTACTTC. It translates to CTSNHSRQGGQGTQYF.

The V gene is TRBV3-1, the J gene TRBJ1-5; D is unresolved. The length of the CDR3 is 16 residues. The germline CDR1 and CDR2 sequences are LGHDT and YNNKEL (reference sequence). Between the trimmed V and J ends, which lost 0 bases and 6 bases, there was a span of 15 bases. The CDR3 nucleotides are TGTGCCAGCAGCCAAGATGCGTCCGGGGATAGTCAGCCCCAGCATTTT. Translation gives CASSQDASGDSQPQHF.

A few counts support this clone. The chain links TRBV6-1 to TRBJ2-7; D is possibly TRBD2 (5 bases). Trimming pared 2 bases from V and 8 bases from J, leaving 19 bases between. This CDR3 contains 15 residues. Germline CDR1 is MNHNS and CDR2 is SASEGT. In DNA, the CDR3 is TGTGCCAGCAGTGAACGGGATCCTAGAGGCCCCAAGCAGTACTTC. Residues: CASSERDPRGPKQYF.

The rearrangement links TRBV11-2 to TRBJ1-3; TRBD1 matches at 9 bases. This CDR3 has 16 amino acids. Trimming removed 4 bases from V and 7 bases from J; junction bases left unmatched: 11. Germline V gene sequence: CDR1 SGHAT, CDR2 FQNNGV. CDR3 sequence: CASSSGRDRERNTIYF. DNA for the CDR3: TGTGCCAGCAGCTCGGGGAGGGACAGGGAGAGGAACACCATATATTTT. The full variable domain, rest sourced from reference TRBV11-2 and TRBJ1-3, is EAGVAQSPRYKIIEKRQSVAFWCNPISGHATLYWYQQILGQGPKLLIQFQNNGVVDDSQLPKDRFSAERLKGVDSTLKIQPAKLEDSAVYLCASSSGRDRERNTIYFGEGSWLTVV.

In this sample, this clone is large. The gene calls are TRBV16 and TRBJ1-5; the match to TRBD1 covers 7 bases. J gave up 0 bases and V 0 bases, and 5 bases lay outside the gene matches. CDR3 length equals 17 residues. The germline V gene has CDR1 KGHSY and CDR2 FQNENV. The CDR3, as DNA: TGTGCCAGCAGCCAATCCCAGGGGGACTATAGCAATCAGCCCCAGCATTTT. It is translated as CASSQSQGDYSNQPQHF.

This clone is labeled medium-sized (0.01 to 0.1%). The chain recombines TRBV3-1 with TRBJ2-2; 13 nucleotides match TRBD2. This CDR3 spans 19 amino acids. CDR1 is LGHDT, CDR2 YNNKEL, per germline (reference sequence). Trimming at V came to 4 bases and at J to 6 bases, leaving 14 bases not matched to a gene. Here the CDR3 DNA reads TGTGCCAGCAGCCCTCCCGGGACTAGCGGGATCCCGGGGGCCGGGGAGCTGTTTTTT. It translates to CASSPPGTSGIPGAGELFF.